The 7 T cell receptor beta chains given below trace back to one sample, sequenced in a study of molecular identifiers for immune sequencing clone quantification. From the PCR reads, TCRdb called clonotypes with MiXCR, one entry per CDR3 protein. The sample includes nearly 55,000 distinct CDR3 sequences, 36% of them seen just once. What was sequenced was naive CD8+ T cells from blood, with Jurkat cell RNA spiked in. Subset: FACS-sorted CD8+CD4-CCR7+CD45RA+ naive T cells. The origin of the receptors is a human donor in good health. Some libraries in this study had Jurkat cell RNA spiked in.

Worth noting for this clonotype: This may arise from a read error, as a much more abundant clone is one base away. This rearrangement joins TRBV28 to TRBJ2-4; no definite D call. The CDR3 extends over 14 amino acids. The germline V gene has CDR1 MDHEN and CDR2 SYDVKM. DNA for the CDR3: TGTGCCAGCACTTCAACCGGGTCCAAAAACACTCAGTACTTC. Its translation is CASTSTGSKNTQYF.

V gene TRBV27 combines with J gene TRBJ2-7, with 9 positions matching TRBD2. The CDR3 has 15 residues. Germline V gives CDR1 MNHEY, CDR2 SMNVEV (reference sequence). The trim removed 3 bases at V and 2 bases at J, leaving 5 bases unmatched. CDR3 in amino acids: CASSLGASGAYEQYF. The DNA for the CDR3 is TGTGCCAGCAGTTTGGGGGCTAGCGGGGCCTACGAGCAGTACTTC.

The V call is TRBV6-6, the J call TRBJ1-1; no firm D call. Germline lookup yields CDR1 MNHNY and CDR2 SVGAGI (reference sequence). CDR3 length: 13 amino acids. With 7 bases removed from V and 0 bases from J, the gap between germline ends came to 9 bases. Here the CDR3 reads CASKDGLNTEAFF. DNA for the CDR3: TGTGCCAGCAAGGACGGTTTGAACACTGAAGCTTTCTTT.

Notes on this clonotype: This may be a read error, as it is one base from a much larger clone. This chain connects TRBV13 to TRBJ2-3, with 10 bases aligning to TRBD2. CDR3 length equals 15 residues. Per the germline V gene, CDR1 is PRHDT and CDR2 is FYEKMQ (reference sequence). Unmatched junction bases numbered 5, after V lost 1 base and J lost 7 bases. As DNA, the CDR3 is TGTGCCAGCAGCTTAGAGCCTAGCGGGAGTTATACGCAGTATTTT. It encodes CASSLEPSGSYTQYF.

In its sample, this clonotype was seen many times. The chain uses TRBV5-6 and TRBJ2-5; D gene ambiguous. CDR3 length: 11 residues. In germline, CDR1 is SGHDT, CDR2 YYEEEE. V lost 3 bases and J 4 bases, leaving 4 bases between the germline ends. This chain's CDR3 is CASSSVETQYF. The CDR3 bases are TGTGCCAGCAGCTCTGTAGAGACCCAGTACTTC.

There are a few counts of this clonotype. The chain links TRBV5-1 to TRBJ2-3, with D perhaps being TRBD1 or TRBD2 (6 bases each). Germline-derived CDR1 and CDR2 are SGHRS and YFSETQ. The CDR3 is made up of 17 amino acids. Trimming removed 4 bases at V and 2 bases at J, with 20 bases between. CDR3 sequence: CASSAPTRGPHTDTQYF. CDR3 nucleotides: TGCGCCAGCAGCGCCCCCACCCGGGGGCCCCACACAGATACGCAGTATTTT.

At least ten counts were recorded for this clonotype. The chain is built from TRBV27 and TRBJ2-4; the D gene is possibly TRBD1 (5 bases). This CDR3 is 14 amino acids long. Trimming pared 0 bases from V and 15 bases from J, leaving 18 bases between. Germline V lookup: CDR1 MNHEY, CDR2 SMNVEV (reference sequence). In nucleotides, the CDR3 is TGTGCCAGCAGTTTATCCCCCACTTCTAGGGGCCGGTACTTC. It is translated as CASSLSPTSRGRYF.